The sequence of this T cell receptor beta chain was determined in a study of shared clonotypes between healthy human individuals. The naive CD8 fraction comprised CD45RO-negative cells positively selected for CCR7 and excluded terminally differentiated effector memory CD45RA+ cells. Only in-frame clones appear in the TCRdb table, and some are missing; sequencing was by immunoSEQ multiplex PCR. The table shows millions of clones, with about 92% occurring only once. The CDR3 sequence is 17 residues long. Trimming took 0 bases from V and 6 from J, leaving 17 bases between them. Looked up from germline, CDR1 is LGHNA and CDR2 is YSLEER.

V usage is TRBV4-3 and J usage is TRBJ1-4; no reliable D call. The material sequenced was naive CD8+ T cells from PBMCs. This receptor was identified in a man aged 18 to 30 in good health. Some clones in this sample may be carry-over from other donors' samples. The CDR3 here is CASSQDDLAERDEKLFF. In DNA form, the CDR3 reads TGCGCCAGCAGCCAAGATGATTTGGCCGAGAGGGATGAAAAACTGTTTTTT.